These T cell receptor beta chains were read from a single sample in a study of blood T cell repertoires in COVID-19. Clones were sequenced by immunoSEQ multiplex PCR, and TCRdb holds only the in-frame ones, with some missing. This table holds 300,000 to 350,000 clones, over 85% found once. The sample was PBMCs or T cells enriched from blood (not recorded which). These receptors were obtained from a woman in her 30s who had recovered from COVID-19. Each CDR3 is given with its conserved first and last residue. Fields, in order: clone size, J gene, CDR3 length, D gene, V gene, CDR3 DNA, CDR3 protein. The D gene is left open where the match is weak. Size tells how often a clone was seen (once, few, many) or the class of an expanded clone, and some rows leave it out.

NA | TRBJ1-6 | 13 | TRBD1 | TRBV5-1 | TGCGCCAGCAGCTTTGGACAGGGTCGACCCCTCCACTTT | CASSFGQGRPLHF
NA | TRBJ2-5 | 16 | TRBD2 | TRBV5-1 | TGCGCCAGCAGCTTGGAAGGGGTTTCGGGAGGGGAGACCCAGTACTTC | CASSLEGVSGGETQYF
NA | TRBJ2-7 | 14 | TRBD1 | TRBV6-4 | TGTGCCAGCAGTGAACCGGGACAGGAATACGAGCAGTACTTC | CASSEPGQEYEQYF
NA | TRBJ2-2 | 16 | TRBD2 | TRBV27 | TGTGCCAGCAGTTTAGGACTAGCGGGAGTCCCCGGGGAGCTGTTTTTT | CASSLGLAGVPGELFF
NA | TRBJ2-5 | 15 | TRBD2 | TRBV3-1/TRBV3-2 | TGTGCCAGCAGCCCCGTTAGCGGGAGAGGGGAGACCCAGTACTTC | CASSPVSGRGETQYF
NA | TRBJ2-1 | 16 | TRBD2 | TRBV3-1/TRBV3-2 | TGTGCCAGCAGCCAGGGACTAGCGGGAGGGTTGTATGAGCAGTTCTTC | CASSQGLAGGLYEQFF
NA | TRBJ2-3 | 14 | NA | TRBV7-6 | TGTGCCAGCAGCTACGGGTCGACCACAGATACGCAGTATTTT | CASSYGSTTDTQYF
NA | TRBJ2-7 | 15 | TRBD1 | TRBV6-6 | TGTGCCAGCAGCCCAAGGACAGGGAGCTCCTACGAGCAGTACTTC | CASSPRTGSSYEQYF
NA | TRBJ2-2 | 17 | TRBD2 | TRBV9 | TGTGCCAGCAGCGTAAATCTAGCGGGGCGGAACACCGGGGAGCTGTTTTTT | CASSVNLAGRNTGELFF
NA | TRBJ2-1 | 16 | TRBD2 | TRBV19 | TGTGCCAGTAGTATCGGACTAGCGGGAGCTTACAATGAGCAGTTCTTC | CASSIGLAGAYNEQFF
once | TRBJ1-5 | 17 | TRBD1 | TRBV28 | TGTGCCAGCAGTTTATGGGGGACAGGGGTTGGCAATCAGCCCCAGCATTTT | CASSLWGTGVGNQPQHF
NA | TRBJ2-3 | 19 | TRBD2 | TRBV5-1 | TGCGCCAGCAGCTTGGATGGACTAGCGGGAGCGGTTGTAACAGATACGCAGTATTTT | CASSLDGLAGAVVTDTQYF
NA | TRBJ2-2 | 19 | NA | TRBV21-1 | TGTGCCAGCAGCTCAATATACTGGAGTAGTGCAGAGAACACCGGGGAGCTGTTTTTT | CASSSIYWSSAENTGELFF
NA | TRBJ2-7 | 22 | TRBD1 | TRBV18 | TGTGCCAGCTCACCTTCAACCGGGACAGGAGAAGCTTGGGGTATAAGCTCCTACGAGCAGTACTTC | CASSPSTGTGEAWGISSYEQYF
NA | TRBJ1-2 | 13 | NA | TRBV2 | TGTGCCAGCAGTGAACACTCCTACTATGGCTACACCTTC | CASSEHSYYGYTF
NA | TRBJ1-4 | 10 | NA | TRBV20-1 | TGCAGTGTTCCTAGGGAAAAACTGTTTTTT | CSVPREKLFF
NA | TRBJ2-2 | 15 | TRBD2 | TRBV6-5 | TGTGCCAGCATTTTACTAGCGGGAGTTGTAGGGGAGCTGTTTTTT | CASILLAGVVGELFF
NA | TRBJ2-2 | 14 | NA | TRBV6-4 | TGTGCCAGCAGTGAGAGCCTACACACCGGGGAGCTGTTTTTT | CASSESLHTGELFF
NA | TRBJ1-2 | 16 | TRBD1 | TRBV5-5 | TGTGCCAGCAGCTTTTTTCTGGGACAGGGGGTCTATGGCTACACCTTC | CASSFFLGQGVYGYTF
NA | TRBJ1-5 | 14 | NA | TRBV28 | TGTGCCAGCAGTTTAGAGCATGTCACTCAGCCCCAGCATTTT | CASSLEHVTQPQHF
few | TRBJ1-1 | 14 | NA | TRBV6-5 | TGTGCCAGCAGTTACGGTGGGACACACACTGAAGCTTTCTTT | CASSYGGTHTEAFF
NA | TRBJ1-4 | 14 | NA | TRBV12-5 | TGTGCTAGTGGGTCAGGGATGAGTAATGAAAAACTGTTTTTT | CASGSGMSNEKLFF
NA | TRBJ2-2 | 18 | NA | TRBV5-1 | TGCGCCAGCAGCCCCGTGAGGTGGGGGACAAGTAGTCCCGGGGAGCTGTTTTTT | CASSPVRWGTSSPGELFF
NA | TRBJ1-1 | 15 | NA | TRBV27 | TGTGCCAGCCGAAAAACGCGGGGCCTTTCAACTGAAGCTTTCTTT | CASRKTRGLSTEAFF
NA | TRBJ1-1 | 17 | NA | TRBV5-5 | TGTGCCAGCAGCTTGAAGCCACCCGGGACTTCTTACGGGTATGCTTTCTTT | CASSLKPPGTSYGYAFF
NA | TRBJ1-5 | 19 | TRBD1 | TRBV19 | TGTGCCAGTAGTATGGTCCACACAGCTACGACAGGGGTACTACAGCCCCAGCATTTT | CASSMVHTATTGVLQPQHF
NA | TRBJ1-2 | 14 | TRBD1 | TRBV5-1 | TGCGCCAGCAGCCCAATGGACAGGGTTGGCGGCTACACCTTC | CASSPMDRVGGYTF
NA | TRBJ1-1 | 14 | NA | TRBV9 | TGTGCCAGCAGCCGTGGCAGTCCGAACACTGAAGCTTTCTTT | CASSRGSPNTEAFF